This T cell receptor beta chain was captured in a study of PD-L1 blockade in urothelial cancer. The wider study: The analyses of blood took place 3 weeks (second dose) and 6 weeks after treatment start.

Germline V gives CDR1 SGHAT, CDR2 FQNNGV. The CDR3 is made up of 16 amino acids. V was pared by 10 bases and J by 3 bases, with 16 bases of the junction left unmatched. Time point described: pretreatment peripheral blood. Every patient provided from 1 to 8 samples, collected pretreatment and on-treatment. The repertoire was sequenced with immunoSEQ multiplex PCR; TCRdb's copy has only in-frame clones and lacks some. The table has 70,000 or so clones, around 90% seen once. This TCR was sampled from a man between 65 and 85 years old with urothelial cancer. The sample here was PBMCs, taken around atezolizumab (anti-PD-L1) treatment. V gene TRBV11-2 combines with J gene TRBJ2-3, with 7 bases identical to TRBD2. The CDR3 DNA sequence: TGTGCCACCTCGAGGAGCGGGATGGGGGGAACAGATACGCAGTATTTT. This translates into CATSRSGMGGTDTQYF.